This section outlines one TCR beta chain sequence together with its context. The antigen is undetermined. The entry originates in a study of T cell responses to AZD1222 COVID-19 vaccine. Study results and caveats: Females outnumbered males among donors, who were mostly white British; clonal diversity was possibly underestimated. Only a handful of AZD1222 recipients were seropositive at baseline.

The CDR3 runs 18 residues. The germline CDR1 and CDR2 sequences are MRHNA and SNTAGT. Unmatched junction bases numbered 6, after V lost 5 bases and J lost 2 bases. Sequencing used immunoSEQ multiplex PCR; TCRdb keeps in-frame clones, though not all of them. Among some 110,000 clones listed, roughly 90% were seen once. The V call is TRBV6-4, the J call TRBJ2-1; 16 nucleotides align to TRBD2. Specimen: peripheral blood, collected on day 0 of AZD1222 vaccination. This receptor was taken from an adult in good health. The CDR3 bases are TGTGCCAGCAGTCGTACGGGACTAGCGGGAGGGCCCTACAATGAGCAGTTCTTC. Its protein is CASSRTGLAGGPYNEQFF.